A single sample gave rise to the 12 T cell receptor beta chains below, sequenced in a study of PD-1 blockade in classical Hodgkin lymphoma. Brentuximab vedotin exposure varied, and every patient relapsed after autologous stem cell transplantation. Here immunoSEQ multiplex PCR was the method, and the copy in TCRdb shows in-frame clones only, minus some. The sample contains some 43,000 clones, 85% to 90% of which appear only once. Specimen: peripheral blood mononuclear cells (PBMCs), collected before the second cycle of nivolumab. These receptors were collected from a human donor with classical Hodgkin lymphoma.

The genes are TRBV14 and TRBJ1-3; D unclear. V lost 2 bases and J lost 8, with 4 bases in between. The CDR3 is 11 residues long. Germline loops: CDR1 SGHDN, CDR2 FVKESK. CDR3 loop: CASSQFDTIYF. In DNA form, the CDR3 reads TGTGCCAGCAGCCAATTCGACACCATATATTTT.

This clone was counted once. The DNA for the CDR3 is TGTGCCAGTAGTATGTATAACACTGAAGCTTTCTTT. Its translation is CASSMYNTEAFF. The chain carries TRBV19 and TRBJ1-1; D unclear. Per germline, CDR1 LNHDA and CDR2 SQIVND (reference sequence). The CDR3 length is 12 residues. V was clipped by 3 bases and J by 2 bases, with 4 bases between them.

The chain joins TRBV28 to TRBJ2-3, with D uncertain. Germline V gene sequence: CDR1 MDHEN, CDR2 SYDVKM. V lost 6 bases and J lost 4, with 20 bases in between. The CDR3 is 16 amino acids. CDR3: CASSPELPAAPDTQYF. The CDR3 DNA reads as TGTGCCAGCAGCCCGGAGCTGCCCGCCGCCCCAGATACGCAGTATTTT.

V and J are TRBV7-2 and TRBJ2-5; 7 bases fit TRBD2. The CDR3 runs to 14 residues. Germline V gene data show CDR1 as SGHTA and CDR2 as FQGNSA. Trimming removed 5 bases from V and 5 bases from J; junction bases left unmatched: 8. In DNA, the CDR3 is TGTGCCAGCAGCCCTCAAGCGGGGCTTGAGACCCAGTACTTC. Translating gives CASSPQAGLETQYF.

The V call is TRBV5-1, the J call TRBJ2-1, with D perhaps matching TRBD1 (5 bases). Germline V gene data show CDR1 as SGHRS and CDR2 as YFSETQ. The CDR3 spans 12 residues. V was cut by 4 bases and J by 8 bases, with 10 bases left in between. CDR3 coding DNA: TGCGCCAGCAGCAATACAGGTCATGAGCAGTTCTTC. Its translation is CASSNTGHEQFF.

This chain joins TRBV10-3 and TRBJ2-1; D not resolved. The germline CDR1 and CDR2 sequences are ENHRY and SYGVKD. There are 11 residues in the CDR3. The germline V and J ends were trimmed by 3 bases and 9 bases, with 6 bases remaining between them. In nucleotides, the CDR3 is TGTGCCATCAGTGACTCAAGTGAGCAGTTCTTC. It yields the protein CAISDSSEQFF.

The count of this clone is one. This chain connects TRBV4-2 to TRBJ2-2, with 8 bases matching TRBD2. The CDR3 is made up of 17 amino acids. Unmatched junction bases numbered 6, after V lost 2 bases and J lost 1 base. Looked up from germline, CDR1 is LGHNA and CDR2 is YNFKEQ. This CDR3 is CASSQPPGLGNTGELFF. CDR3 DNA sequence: TGTGCCAGCAGCCAACCCCCGGGACTAGGGAACACCGGGGAGCTGTTTTTT.

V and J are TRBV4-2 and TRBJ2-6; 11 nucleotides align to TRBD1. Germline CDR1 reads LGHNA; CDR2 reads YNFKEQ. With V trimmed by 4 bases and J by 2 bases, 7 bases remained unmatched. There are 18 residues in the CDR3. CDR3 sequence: CASSRTGGAGTGANVLTF. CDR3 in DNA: TGTGCCAGCAGCCGGACAGGGGGCGCGGGTACTGGGGCCAACGTCCTGACTTTC.

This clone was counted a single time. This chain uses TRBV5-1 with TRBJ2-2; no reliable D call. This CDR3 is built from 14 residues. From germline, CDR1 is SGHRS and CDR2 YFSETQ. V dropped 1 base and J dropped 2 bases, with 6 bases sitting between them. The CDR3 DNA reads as TGCGCCAGCAGCTTGTCACTCAACACCGGGGAGCTGTTTTTT. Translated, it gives CASSLSLNTGELFF.

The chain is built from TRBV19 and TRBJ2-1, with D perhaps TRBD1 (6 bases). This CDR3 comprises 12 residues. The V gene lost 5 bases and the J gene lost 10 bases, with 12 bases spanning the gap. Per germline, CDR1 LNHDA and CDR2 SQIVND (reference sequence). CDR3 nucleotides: TGTGCCAGTAGTCCCCAGGGGCGGGAGCAGTTCTTC. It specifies CASSPQGREQFF.

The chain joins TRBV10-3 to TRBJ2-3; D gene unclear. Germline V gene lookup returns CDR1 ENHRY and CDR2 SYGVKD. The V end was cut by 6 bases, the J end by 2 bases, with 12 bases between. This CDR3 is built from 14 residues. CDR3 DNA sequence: TGTGCCATCAGAGGATCAGAGACCACAGATACGCAGTATTTT. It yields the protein CAIRGSETTDTQYF.

The CDR3: CASSPGQYNSPLHF. The CDR3 DNA follows: TGTGCCAGCAGCCCGGGACAGTATAATTCACCCCTCCACTTT. This sequence joins TRBV9 and TRBJ1-6, with 7 bases lining up with TRBD1. Trimming cost V 4 bases and J 4 bases; bases outside gene matches: 2. This CDR3 comprises 14 residues. Germline V CDR1 and CDR2: SGDLS, YYNGEE.